The 19 T cell receptor beta chains below all came from one sample that was sequenced in a study of blood T cell repertoires in COVID-19. Sequenced by immunoSEQ multiplex PCR; TCRdb stores in-frame clones only, minus some. Seen here are about 270,000 clones, around 82% observed once, and the top ten hold roughly 8.6%. The sample taken for sequencing was peripheral blood. The receptors shown here come from a human donor in a cohort sampled during active COVID-19.

V and J are TRBV7-9 and TRBJ1-3; possible D gene TRBD1, 5 bases. The germline V gene has CDR1 SEHNR and CDR2 FQNEAQ (reference sequence). The CDR3 totals 16 residues. The germline V and J ends were trimmed by 5 bases and 0 bases, with 14 bases remaining between them. The CDR3 bases are TGTGCCAGCAGCCCTCCGAGACAGTTCTCTGGAAACACCATATATTTT. This encodes CASSPPRQFSGNTIYF.

V gene TRBV3-1 (or the pseudogene TRBV3-2) combines with J gene TRBJ1-6; D might be TRBD1 (6 bases). The CDR3 runs 14 residues. In germline, CDR1 is LGHDT, CDR2 YNNKEL (reference sequence). Trimming removed 6 bases from V and 7 bases from J, with 13 bases in between. CDR3 sequence (DNA): TGTGCCAGCAGACCGACAGGAACCAATTCACCCCTCCACTTT. This sequence encodes CASRPTGTNSPLHF.

J is TRBJ1-3 and V is TRBV21-1. TRBV21-1 is a recognized pseudogene. The CDR3 is made up of 16 amino acids. The CDR3 loop is CASIPPATNSGNTIYF. CDR3 in DNA: TGTGCCAGCATACCGCCAGCTACTAACTCTGGAAACACCATATATTTT.

The V and J genes are TRBV28 and TRBJ2-7, with 9 bases aligning to TRBD1. V lost 2 bases, J lost 9 bases, and 8 bases stayed unmatched. CDR1 and CDR2 (germline): MDHEN, SYDVKM. CDR3 size: 14 residues. The CDR3: CASSLGTGSRRQYF. CDR3 DNA sequence: TGTGCCAGCAGTTTAGGGACAGGGAGTAGGCGGCAGTACTTC.

This sequence joins TRBV6-2 or TRBV6-3 and TRBJ1-1; TRBD1 is a possible D gene (5 bases). Trimming stripped 3 bases from V and 5 bases from J, with 16 bases between. There are 15 residues in the CDR3. The germline V gene encodes CDR1 MNHEY and CDR2 SVGEGT. The CDR3 loop reads CASSYAGRRRTEAFF. CDR3 in DNA: TGTGCCAGCAGTTATGCAGGGAGGAGGAGGACTGAAGCTTTCTTT.

The chain is built from TRBV5-1 and TRBJ1-1, with D hard to call. There are 14 residues in the CDR3. Deletions cut 1 base from V and 4 bases from J, with 11 bases between. From germline, CDR1 is SGHRS and CDR2 YFSETQ. The CDR3: CASSLTVGGTEAFF. CDR3 bases: TGCGCCAGCAGCTTGACGGTCGGCGGCACTGAAGCTTTCTTT.

This sequence joins TRBV6-5 and TRBJ2-1; D is possibly TRBD2 (6 bases). The CDR3 is 14 amino acids. Germline lookup yields CDR1 MNHEY and CDR2 SVGAGI. The V and J ends lost 5 bases and 4 bases respectively, with 12 bases between them. CDR3 coding DNA: TGTGCCAGCAGTAGGGACTGGACGTACAATGAGCAGTTCTTC. It encodes CASSRDWTYNEQFF.

The chain recombines TRBV5-1 with TRBJ2-1; 8 bases are a match to TRBD2. CDR1 and CDR2 from the germline V gene are SGHRS and YFSETQ. CDR3 length equals 15 residues. Unmatched junction bases numbered 3, after V lost 2 bases and J lost 2 bases. The CDR3 DNA follows: TGCGCCAGCAGCTTCTCGGGGGGGACCTACAATGAGCAGTTCTTC. Translation gives CASSFSGGTYNEQFF.

The CDR3 DNA is TGTGCCAGCAGCTTGGCGACACTCAAAGAGACCCAGTACTTC. It encodes CASSLATLKETQYF. The chain uses TRBV5-6 and TRBJ2-5; D is unclear. V was trimmed by 0 bases and J by 3 bases, leaving 9 bases between them. The CDR3 loop spans 14 amino acids. Germline assignment: CDR1 SGHDT and CDR2 YYEEEE.

In this sample, this clone turned up a few times. The chain links TRBV19 to TRBJ1-1; D remains unclear. The V gene's germline CDR1 is LNHDA and CDR2 SQIVND (reference sequence). This CDR3 is 15 amino acids long. Trimming took off 0 bases at V and 0 bases at J, with 8 bases between the two ends. Here the CDR3 reads CASSIDRPMNTEAFF. The CDR3 DNA sequence: TGTGCCAGTAGTATAGACAGGCCCATGAACACTGAAGCTTTCTTT.

This rearrangement joins TRBV11-2 to TRBJ2-1; tentative D call: TRBD2 (5 bases). The CDR3 has 14 amino acids. The germline gives CDR1 SGHAT, CDR2 FQNNGV. Trimming removed 2 bases at V and 7 bases at J, with 12 bases between. In DNA, the CDR3 is TGTGCCAGCAGCTTACGGGATTTACGGAATGAGCAGTTCTTC. Amino acid sequence: CASSLRDLRNEQFF.

The rearrangement joins TRBV7-3 to TRBJ2-3; D ambiguous. Trimming took 4 bases from V and 1 from J, leaving 12 bases between them. CDR1 is SGHTA, CDR2 FQGTGA, per germline. The CDR3 loop spans 15 amino acids. The CDR3 DNA reads TGTGCCAGCAGCTCCGCAGGATGGGGCACAGATACGCAGTATTTT. Amino acids: CASSSAGWGTDTQYF.

The chain is built from TRBV6-5 and TRBJ2-4; 7 bases agree with TRBD1. The V segment lost 6 bases and the J segment 3 bases; nucleotides outside the gene matches: 5. Germline V gives CDR1 MNHEY, CDR2 SVGAGI. There are 14 residues in the CDR3. The chain's CDR3 is CASRGQPFKNIQYF. The CDR3 region has the DNA TGTGCCAGCAGGGGACAGCCTTTCAAAAACATTCAGTACTTC.

The chain has TRBV5-1 and TRBJ2-1; TRBD2 matches at 10 bases. This CDR3 has 14 amino acids. The junction had 4 bases not matched to a gene; V was cut back by 2 bases and J by 8 bases. The germline gives CDR1 SGHRS, CDR2 YFSETQ. DNA for the CDR3: TGCGCCAGCAGCTTAGCGGGAGGGCCTTATGAGCAGTTCTTC. Translated: CASSLAGGPYEQFF. Full variable domain (rest looked up from reference TRBV5-1 and TRBJ2-1): KAGVTQTPRYLIKTRGQQVTLSCSPISGHRSVSWYQQTPGQGLQFLFEYFSETQRNKGNFPGRFSGRQFSNSRSEMNVSTLELGDSALYLCASSLAGGPYEQFFGPGTRLTVL.

The chain joins TRBV2 to TRBJ1-1, with D perhaps matching TRBD1 (5 bases). Germline V gene lookup returns CDR1 SNHLY and CDR2 FYNNEI. The V end was cut by 8 bases, the J end by 3 bases, with 13 bases between. The CDR3 is made up of 13 amino acids. The CDR3 loop is CASARVLDTEAFF. In DNA form, the CDR3 reads TGTGCCAGCGCCAGGGTTTTGGACACTGAAGCTTTCTTT.

The chain is built from TRBV5-1 and TRBJ1-2, with a weak D call TRBD1 (6 bases). The CDR3 is 16 amino acids. Trimming removed 2 bases from V and 1 base from J, with 15 bases in between. Germline V gene lookup returns CDR1 SGHRS and CDR2 YFSETQ. The CDR3 DNA reads TGCGCCAGCAGCTTTTTACCGGACAGAAGTAACTATGGCTACACCTTC. Translated, it gives CASSFLPDRSNYGYTF. Together with reference TRBV5-1 and TRBJ1-2, the CDR3 gives the full variable domain: KAGVTQTPRYLIKTRGQQVTLSCSPISGHRSVSWYQQTPGQGLQFLFEYFSETQRNKGNFPGRFSGRQFSNSRSEMNVSTLELGDSALYLCASSFLPDRSNYGYTFGSGTRLTVV.

The rearrangement uses TRBV29-1 and TRBJ2-7; the match to TRBD1 covers 11 bases. CDR1 and CDR2 from the germline V gene are SQVTM and ANQGSEA. The ends lost 7 bases at V and 0 bases at J; junction bases unmatched: 5. This CDR3 is built from 14 residues. The CDR3 region has the DNA TGCAGCGCAGGACAGGGGGCCCTCTCCTACGAGCAGTACTTC. It yields the protein CSAGQGALSYEQYF.

This clone was seen only once. The V call is TRBV6-5, the J call TRBJ2-7, with TRBD2 identical over 7 bases. Unmatched junction bases numbered 6, after V lost 2 bases and J lost 5 bases. The V gene's germline CDR1 is MNHEY and CDR2 SVGAGI. The CDR3 is 14 residues long. CDR3 nucleotides: TGTGCCAGCAGTTACCGGGGGAGGGTTGACGAGCAGTACTTC. Translating gives CASSYRGRVDEQYF.

This chain uses TRBV18 with TRBJ2-2; no clear D. CDR1 and CDR2 (germline): KGHSH, LQKENI. This CDR3 is built from 14 residues. V lost 1 base and J 2 bases, leaving 5 bases between the germline ends. CDR3 loop: CASSPQPNTGELFF. CDR3 DNA: TGTGCCAGCTCACCACAGCCTAACACCGGGGAGCTGTTTTTT. The variable domain in full, completed from reference TRBV18 and TRBJ2-2, reads NAGVMQNPRHLVRRRGQEARLRCSPMKGHSHVYWYRQLPEEGLKFMVYLQKENIIDESGMPKERFSAEFPKEGPSILRIQQVVRGDSAAYFCASSPQPNTGELFFGEGSRLTVL.